The 10 T cell receptor beta chains reported below all come from one sample, sequenced in a study of T cell responses to AZD1222 COVID-19 vaccine listed by TCRdb under 2021. Library method: the immunoSEQ multiplex PCR assay. The table was pulled from immuneACCESS by TCRdb, which kept in-frame rearrangements only. Such tables lose some clones; where checked, under half of the loss comes from unresolved V genes, and the rest has no known cause. The sample profile shows roughly 98,000 clones; about 88% of them were found once. About 15% of the sample is in the top ten clones. Sample time point, as interpreted from the label and publication: about 28 days (+/-7) after the second vaccine dose. The sample consisted of peripheral blood, taken 28 days after the second AZD1222 dose. All receptors derive from an adult who received the AZD1222 COVID-19 vaccine.

The chain employs TRBV5-1 and TRBJ1-1; D ambiguous. This CDR3 comprises 14 residues. Between the trimmed V and J ends, which lost 1 base and 4 bases, there was a span of 11 bases. Per the germline V gene, CDR1 is SGHRS and CDR2 is YFSETQ. The CDR3 nucleotides are TGCGCCAGCAGCTTGTATCAGGATACCACTGAAGCTTTCTTT. It is translated as CASSLYQDTTEAFF. The complete variable domain, with remaining parts taken from reference TRBV5-1 and TRBJ1-1, reads KAGVTQTPRYLIKTRGQQVTLSCSPISGHRSVSWYQQTPGQGLQFLFEYFSETQRNKGNFPGRFSGRQFSNSRSEMNVSTLELGDSALYLCASSLYQDTTEAFFGQGTRLTVV.

The rearrangement joins TRBV19 to TRBJ2-3; D gene uncertain. This CDR3 is 14 amino acids long. CDR1 is LNHDA, CDR2 SQIVND, per germline (reference sequence). Trimming left V 5 bases short and J 0 bases short, with 9 bases between. This CDR3 reads CASSSQVSTDTQYF. The CDR3 coding sequence is TGTGCCAGTAGTTCTCAGGTTAGCACAGATACGCAGTATTTT.

The V and J genes are TRBV5-6 and TRBJ1-1; D possibly corresponds to TRBD1 (5 bases). From germline, CDR1 is SGHDT and CDR2 YYEEEE. The CDR3 length is 15 residues. The V and J ends lost 0 bases and 2 bases respectively, with 11 bases between them. The CDR3 loop reads CASSLVGRANTEAFF. In nucleotides, the CDR3 is TGTGCCAGCAGCTTGGTAGGCAGGGCCAACACTGAAGCTTTCTTT.

The rearrangement uses TRBV19 and TRBJ1-1; D is uncertain. This CDR3 has 15 amino acids. Germline CDR1 is LNHDA and CDR2 is SQIVND (reference sequence). V was clipped by 2 bases and J by 1 base, with 11 bases between them. The CDR3 is CASSIFGNSNTEAFF. The CDR3 DNA reads TGTGCCAGTAGTATATTCGGGAATTCGAACACTGAAGCTTTCTTT. The entire variable domain, with the rest obtained from reference TRBV19 and TRBJ1-1, is as follows: DGGITQSPKYLFRKEGQNVTLSCEQNLNHDAMYWYRQDPGQGLRLIYYSQIVNDFQKGDIAEGYSVSREKKESFPLTVTSAQKNPTAFYLCASSIFGNSNTEAFFGQGTRLTVV.

The chain uses TRBV28 and TRBJ2-1; 9 nucleotides line up with TRBD1. Germline V CDR1 and CDR2: MDHEN, SYDVKM. With 4 bases clipped from V and 7 bases from J, the junction kept 8 bases outside the gene matches. The CDR3 spans 15 residues. CDR3 region: CASSYGDRVGNEQFF. The CDR3 DNA is TGTGCCAGCAGTTACGGGGACAGGGTAGGGAATGAGCAGTTCTTC.

J is TRBJ1-4 and V is TRBV2; possibly TRBD1 for D (6 bases). V was cut by 6 bases and J by 8 bases, with 22 bases left in between. This CDR3 comprises 16 residues. CDR1 is SNHLY, CDR2 FYNNEI, per germline. CDR3 sequence: CASRGPSVDRDEKLFF. DNA for the CDR3: TGTGCCAGCAGGGGACCCTCTGTGGACAGAGACGAAAAACTGTTTTTT. Supplemented by reference TRBV2 and TRBJ1-4, the full variable domain reads EPEVTQTPSHQVTQMGQEVILRCVPISNHLYFYWYRQILGQKVEFLVSFYNNEISEKSEIFDDQFSVERPDGSNFTLKIRSTKLEDSAMYFCASRGPSVDRDEKLFFGSGTQLSVL.

The chain combines TRBV7-3 with TRBJ1-1; D not certain. Trimming stripped 4 bases from V and 4 bases from J, with 16 bases between. The CDR3 has 15 amino acids. CDR1 and CDR2 from the germline V gene are SGHTA and FQGTGA. In DNA form, the CDR3 reads TGTGCCAGCAGCTCGTACGCGCCACCAAGCACTGAAGCTTTCTTT. As protein: CASSSYAPPSTEAFF.

This clone was detected a few times. V usage is TRBV9 and J usage is TRBJ2-1, with 8 bases fitting TRBD2. This CDR3 has 15 residues. Germline assignment: CDR1 SGDLS and CDR2 YYNGEE. The ends lost 1 base at V and 6 bases at J; junction bases unmatched: 6. CDR3 sequence: CASSVFGTSSNEQFF. CDR3 nucleotide sequence: TGTGCCAGCAGCGTATTTGGGACTAGTTCCAATGAGCAGTTCTTC.

The chain recombines TRBV7-8 with TRBJ2-3; tentative D call: TRBD2 (5 bases). Germline V gene lookup returns CDR1 SGHVS and CDR2 FQNEAQ. With 4 bases removed from V and 15 bases from J, the gap between germline ends came to 17 bases. This CDR3 has 12 amino acids. CDR3: CASSSPDSSGYF. CDR3 nucleotide sequence: TGTGCCAGCAGCTCCCCCGACTCCTCGGGATATTTT.

The gene calls are TRBV7-9 and TRBJ1-2; D unresolved. Looked up from germline, CDR1 is SEHNR and CDR2 is FQNEAQ (reference sequence). The CDR3 runs to 12 residues. V lost 0 bases and J lost 8, with 7 bases in between. CDR3 sequence: CASSLAAEGYTF. In nucleotides, the CDR3 is TGTGCCAGCAGCTTAGCAGCGGAGGGCTACACCTTC.